The 32 T cell receptor beta chains presented below share a single source sample, sequenced in a study of OX40 agonist ivuxolimab in advanced cancers. Profiling relied on immunoSEQ multiplex PCR, and the TCRdb table lists in-frame clones only, not all of them. The data hold around 40,000 clones, with approximately 83% observed a single time. The sequencing used CD4+ or CD8+ T cells sorted from blood, collected in a trial of the OX40 agonist ivuxolimab. The receptors here all came from an adult with an advanced solid tumor such as melanoma, head and neck, liver or kidney cancer.

This rearrangement joins TRBV4-3 to TRBJ2-1; 11 bases are shared with TRBD1. The V gene end was trimmed by 0 bases and the J gene end by 12 bases; junction bases not matched to a gene: 7. The length of the CDR3 is 15 residues. CDR1 and CDR2 (germline): LGHNA, YSLEER. The CDR3 loop reads CASSQDGTGGGRQFF. For the CDR3, the DNA is TGCGCCAGCAGCCAAGATGGGACAGGGGGTGGTAGGCAGTTCTTC.

The rearrangement joins TRBV27 to TRBJ2-1; D ambiguous. The germline V and J ends were trimmed by 5 bases and 9 bases, with 17 bases remaining between them. CDR1 and CDR2 from the germline V gene are MNHEY and SMNVEV (reference sequence). The CDR3 spans 14 residues. The CDR3 sequence is CASSTSLGRSEQFF. The CDR3 DNA reads TGTGCCAGCAGTACCAGTCTAGGACGTAGTGAGCAGTTCTTC.

V gene TRBV30 combines with J gene TRBJ2-7, with TRBD2 identical over 7 bases. Germline values: CDR1 GTSNPN, CDR2 SVGIG (reference sequence). Trimming removed 1 base from V and 1 base from J; junction bases left unmatched: 10. The CDR3 has 16 amino acids. The CDR3 DNA is TGTGCCTGGAGTGCTTTTGAAGCGGGAAGGTCCTACGAGCAGTACTTC. This sequence encodes CAWSAFEAGRSYEQYF. The whole variable domain, filled in from reference TRBV30 and TRBJ2-7, reads SQTIHQWPATLVQPVGSPLSLECTVEGTSNPNLYWYRQAAGRGLQLLFYSVGIGQISSEVPQNLSASRPQDRQFILSSKKLLLSDSGFYLCAWSAFEAGRSYEQYFGPGTRLTVT.

This sequence joins TRBV5-8 and TRBJ2-2; perhaps TRBD1 as D (5 bases). The V gene's germline CDR1 is SGHTS and CDR2 YDEGEE. The CDR3 runs to 16 residues. The ends were cut back, 1 base at V and 0 bases at J, with 10 bases in the middle. The CDR3 DNA reads as TGTGCCAGCAGCTTGTTTCAGGGCGCGAACACCGGGGAGCTGTTTTTT. This codes for CASSLFQGANTGELFF.

The V and J genes are TRBV6-1 and TRBJ1-1; possible D gene TRBD1, 6 bases. CDR1 is MNHNS, CDR2 SASEGT, per germline. The CDR3 loop spans 15 amino acids. V gave up 4 bases and J gave up 5 bases, with 17 bases separating them. CDR3 sequence reads: CASSVVRGLGTEAFF. For the CDR3, the DNA is TGTGCCAGCAGTGTAGTCAGGGGCCTGGGGACTGAAGCTTTCTTT.

V gene TRBV30 combines with J gene TRBJ2-5, with 8 bases lining up with TRBD2. Losses at the gene ends were 1 base for V and 2 bases for J; bases not matched to a gene: 12. The germline V gene encodes CDR1 GTSNPN and CDR2 SVGIG (reference sequence). This CDR3 is built from 17 residues. CDR3 protein: CAWSATHIGGAQETQYF. CDR3 in DNA: TGTGCCTGGAGTGCCACACATATCGGGGGGGCGCAAGAGACCCAGTACTTC.

The chain carries TRBV29-1 and TRBJ2-6; D not resolved. The CDR3 is made up of 13 amino acids. The germline V gene has CDR1 SQVTM and CDR2 ANQGSEA. The V end lost 8 bases, the J end lost 1 base, and 9 bases lay between the germline ends. CDR3 nucleotides: TGCAGCATAGTGGGATCTGGGGCCAACGTCCTGACTTTC. Amino acid sequence: CSIVGSGANVLTF.

Only a few counts were recorded for this clone. The chain has TRBV6-1 and TRBJ1-5; D not resolved. This CDR3 spans 17 amino acids. Germline assignment: CDR1 MNHNS and CDR2 SASEGT. V was trimmed by 2 bases and J by 0 bases, leaving 14 bases between them. The CDR3 protein is CASSELVMGNSNQPQHF. For the CDR3, the DNA is TGTGCCAGCAGTGAATTGGTGATGGGGAATAGCAATCAGCCCCAGCATTTT.

The V gene is TRBV6-5, the J gene TRBJ2-2; 9 bases line up with TRBD2. Germline V lookup: CDR1 MNHEY, CDR2 SVGAGI. This CDR3 contains 15 residues. The J segment lost 7 bases and the V segment lost 5 bases, leaving 8 bases of the junction unmatched. CDR3: CASSGSGSAGGELFF. Here the CDR3 DNA reads TGTGCCAGCAGTGGTAGCGGGAGCGCGGGCGGGGAGCTGTTTTTT.

V gene TRBV28 combines with J gene TRBJ1-5; no reliable D call. The CDR3 is made up of 16 amino acids. Trimming cost V 7 bases and J 1 base, with 17 bases left between them. Per the germline V gene, CDR1 is MDHEN and CDR2 is SYDVKM. CDR3 DNA sequence: TGTGCCAGCACCCTGATCGGAGTCAAAAGCAATCAGCCCCAGCATTTT. Residues: CASTLIGVKSNQPQHF.

V and J are TRBV30 and TRBJ2-1, with 12 bases fitting TRBD2. Per the germline V gene, CDR1 is GTSNPN and CDR2 is SVGIG (reference sequence). V was pared by 4 bases and J by 7 bases, with 2 bases of the junction left unmatched. The CDR3 totals 13 residues. CDR3 sequence (DNA): TGTGCCTGGATACTAGCGGGGGGTAATGAGCAGTTCTTC. This translates into CAWILAGGNEQFF.

The chain combines TRBV14 with TRBJ1-5, with D hard to call. Looked up from germline, CDR1 is SGHDN and CDR2 is FVKESK. The length of the CDR3 is 14 residues. V lost 2 bases and J lost 6, with 11 bases in between. CDR3 nucleotides: TGTGCCAGCAGCCAAAGAGGGATGGCTCAGCCCCAGCATTTT. This translates into CASSQRGMAQPQHF.

This clone was picked up a small number of times. The chain employs TRBV15 and TRBJ1-5, with D possibly being TRBD1 (6 bases). The V gene lost 1 base and the J gene lost 7 bases, with 14 bases spanning the gap. This CDR3 has 15 amino acids. Germline V lookup: CDR1 LNHNV, CDR2 YYDKDF (reference sequence). CDR3 in amino acids: CATSRGQGNEQPQHF. The CDR3 nucleotides read TGTGCCACCAGCAGAGGGCAGGGGAATGAACAGCCCCAGCATTTT. Combining the CDR3 with reference TRBV15 and TRBJ1-5 gives the whole variable domain DAMVIQNPRYQVTQFGKPVTLSCSQTLNHNVMYWYQQKSSQAPKLLFHYYDKDFNNEADTPDNFQSRRPNTSFCFLDIRSPGLGDTAMYLCATSRGQGNEQPQHFGDGTRLSIL.

The V and J genes are TRBV29-1 and TRBJ2-7; possible D gene TRBD2, 6 bases. Per germline, CDR1 SQVTM and CDR2 ANQGSEA. With 6 bases removed from V and 0 bases from J, the gap between germline ends came to 12 bases. The CDR3 covers 13 residues. The CDR3 reads CSVGDGSSYEQYF. CDR3 sequence (DNA): TGCAGCGTGGGGGACGGGAGCTCCTACGAGCAGTACTTC.

The rearrangement joins TRBV27 to TRBJ2-5, with 15 bases fitting TRBD2. Losses at the gene ends were 8 bases for V and 6 bases for J; bases not matched to a gene: 25. CDR1 MNHEY and CDR2 SMNVEV come from the germline V gene (reference sequence). This CDR3 spans 21 amino acids. CDR3 DNA sequence: TGTGCCAGCGCTAGCGGACAGGCTAACTTCAGGACTAGCGGGGGGGCAAAGACCCAGTACTTC. It encodes CASASGQANFRTSGGAKTQYF.

The V gene is TRBV9, the J gene TRBJ2-7; 11 nucleotides agree with TRBD2. CDR1 SGDLS and CDR2 YYNGEE come from the germline V gene. The CDR3 has 16 amino acids. V shed 2 bases, J shed 7 bases, and the junction held 11 bases outside the gene matches. The CDR3, as DNA: TGTGCCAGCAGCGTGTCTACTAGCGGGAGCCCGGGGGAGCAGTACTTC. It yields the protein CASSVSTSGSPGEQYF.

V and J are TRBV30 and TRBJ1-5; a possible D gene is TRBD1 (5 bases). Trimming removed 3 bases from V and 3 bases from J, with 9 bases in between. This CDR3 contains 13 residues. Germline V gene sequence: CDR1 GTSNPN, CDR2 SVGIG (reference sequence). CDR3 residues: CAWSGRDNQPQHF. DNA for the CDR3: TGTGCCTGGAGCGGCAGGGACAATCAGCCCCAGCATTTT.

This clone has only a few counts. The chain combines TRBV7-9 with TRBJ1-6, with a possible D match to TRBD1 (6 bases). The V end was cut by 8 bases, the J end by 1 base, with 12 bases between. CDR1 SEHNR and CDR2 FQNEAQ come from the germline V gene (reference sequence). This CDR3 comprises 15 residues. The CDR3, as DNA: TGTGCCAGCTCGGACAGTCGATCCTATAATTCACCCCTCCACTTT. Translated, it gives CASSDSRSYNSPLHF.

The count of this clone is one. The rearrangement joins TRBV19 to TRBJ1-5, with unresolved D. Trimming stripped 0 bases from V and 1 base from J, with 10 bases between. There are 16 residues in the CDR3. CDR1 and CDR2 (germline): LNHDA, SQIVND (reference sequence). The DNA for the CDR3 is TGTGCCAGTAGTATAGATTCCGGGAGAAGCAATCAGCCCCAGCATTTT. It encodes CASSIDSGRSNQPQHF.

The chain links TRBV7-2 to TRBJ1-1; TRBD1 matches 8 bases. V was pared by 6 bases and J by 1 base, with 7 bases of the junction left unmatched. This CDR3 spans 15 amino acids. Germline lookup yields CDR1 SGHTA and CDR2 FQGNSA. CDR3 protein: CASSRTGTANTEAFF. The CDR3 DNA reads as TGTGCCAGCAGTCGGACAGGGACGGCGAACACTGAAGCTTTCTTT.

This rearrangement joins TRBV7-2 to TRBJ2-7; D is uncertain. CDR1 and CDR2 (germline): SGHTA, FQGNSA. Trimming pared 4 bases from V and 7 bases from J, leaving 14 bases between. This CDR3 has 13 amino acids. The CDR3 nucleotides read TGTGCCAGCAGCTCCCCATCCTATTTAGAGCAGTACTTC. It translates to CASSSPSYLEQYF. The whole variable domain, remainder taken from reference TRBV7-2 and TRBJ2-7, is GAGVSQSPSNKVTEKGKDVELRCDPISGHTALYWYRQSLGQGLEFLIYFQGNSAPDKSGLPSDRFSAERTGGSVSTLTIQRTQQEDSAVYLCASSSPSYLEQYFGPGTRLTVT.

The chain links TRBV18 to TRBJ1-1; TRBD1 matches at 8 bases. With V trimmed by 5 bases and J by 5 bases, 16 bases remained unmatched. This CDR3 has 17 amino acids. Germline lookup yields CDR1 KGHSH and CDR2 LQKENI. This CDR3 reads CASSSNPAGTGGTEAFF. For the CDR3, the DNA is TGTGCCAGCTCATCAAATCCGGCTGGGACAGGTGGGACTGAAGCTTTCTTT.

In its sample, this clone was seen once. The chain joins TRBV30 to TRBJ2-5; D is uncertain. Looked up from germline, CDR1 is GTSNPN and CDR2 is SVGIG (reference sequence). The CDR3 is made up of 13 amino acids. V dropped 2 bases and J dropped 2 bases, with 9 bases sitting between them. The CDR3 region has the DNA TGTGCCTGGAGTCGTCGCAGGCAAGAGACCCAGTACTTC. Translating it yields CAWSRRRQETQYF.

This chain links TRBV7-9 with TRBJ1-1, with D possibly TRBD1 on 5 matching bases. The germline V and J ends were trimmed by 5 bases and 4 bases, with 17 bases remaining between them. The CDR3 is 15 amino acids. Germline CDR1 SEHNR, CDR2 FQNEAQ (reference sequence). The CDR3 coding sequence is TGTGCCAGCAGCCCCTCGGGAGGGGAACTCACTGAAGCTTTCTTT. This sequence encodes CASSPSGGELTEAFF.

As DNA, the CDR3 is TGCAGCGTTGAAGATCGGATGTCATTAGTCGAGTGGGTTAGCGGCACCTACAATGAGCAGTTCTTC. Amino acids: CSVEDRMSLVEWVSGTYNEQFF. The chain employs TRBV29-1 and TRBJ2-1; possibly TRBD2 for D (6 bases). Germline assignment: CDR1 SQVTM and CDR2 ANQGSEA. V lost 0 bases and J 2 bases, leaving 32 bases between the germline ends. This CDR3 is built from 22 residues.

This rearrangement joins TRBV19 to TRBJ1-1; no clear D. V was cut by 3 bases and J by 4 bases, with 9 bases left in between. CDR1 is LNHDA and CDR2 is SQIVND in the germline V gene (reference sequence). This CDR3 has 13 amino acids. The CDR3 here is CASSIKGLTEAFF. The CDR3 region has the DNA TGTGCCAGTAGTATCAAGGGTCTCACTGAAGCTTTCTTT. The full variable domain, its missing parts supplied by reference TRBV19 and TRBJ1-1, is DGGITQSPKYLFRKEGQNVTLSCEQNLNHDAMYWYRQDPGQGLRLIYYSQIVNDFQKGDIAEGYSVSREKKESFPLTVTSAQKNPTAFYLCASSIKGLTEAFFGQGTRLTVV.

The chain uses TRBV4-2 and TRBJ2-2; 8 nucleotides match TRBD2. The V gene end was trimmed by 6 bases and the J gene end by 2 bases; junction bases not matched to a gene: 8. This CDR3 has 16 amino acids. The germline V gene encodes CDR1 LGHNA and CDR2 YNFKEQ. In nucleotides, the CDR3 is TGTGCCAGCAGGACCTCCAGCGGGAGCAACACCGGGGAGCTGTTTTTT. Encoded protein: CASRTSSGSNTGELFF.

The CDR3 loop is CAWSSSSYNSPLHF. CDR3 DNA: TGTGCCTGGAGTTCAAGCTCCTATAATTCACCCCTCCACTTT. The chain couples TRBV30 to TRBJ1-6; D gene uncertain. The CDR3 has 14 residues. Germline assignment: CDR1 GTSNPN and CDR2 SVGIG (reference sequence). The germline V and J ends were trimmed by 2 bases and 0 bases, with 5 bases remaining between them.

This clone was counted a single time. V and J are TRBV6-5 and TRBJ2-1, with 9 bases fitting TRBD2. Germline loops: CDR1 MNHEY, CDR2 SVGAGI. Unmatched junction bases numbered 3, after V lost 5 bases and J lost 10 bases. This CDR3 is 12 amino acids long. For the CDR3, the DNA is TGTGCCAGCAGTCTTAGCGGGAGAGAGCAGTTCTTC. Protein: CASSLSGREQFF.

The V and J genes are TRBV6-5 and TRBJ2-1, with D possibly TRBD1 on 5 matching bases. Trimming shortened V by 6 bases and J by 7 bases, and 16 bases separated the two germline ends. The CDR3 contains 14 residues. CDR1 MNHEY and CDR2 SVGAGI come from the germline V gene. The chain's CDR3 is CASRPPDSRNEQFF. Written as DNA, the CDR3 is TGTGCCAGCAGACCTCCCGACAGCCGTAATGAGCAGTTCTTC.

The CDR3, as DNA: TGTGCCAGCAGCTTAGACTATAAGAGGACTGAGCAGTTCTTC. It is translated as CASSLDYKRTEQFF. The V call is TRBV7-2, the J call TRBJ2-1, with D unclear. CDR1 is SGHTA and CDR2 is FQGNSA in the germline V gene. The V and J ends lost 1 base and 9 bases respectively, with 13 bases between them. CDR3 size: 14 residues.

The V call is TRBV6-1, the J call TRBJ2-5; D is unresolved. The end of the DNA fits TRBJ2-7 better, so the J call may be wrong. CDR1 MNHNS and CDR2 SASEGT come from the germline V gene. This CDR3 has 15 amino acids. CDR3: CASSAMFGVRHEQYF. DNA of the CDR3: TGTGCCAGCAGTGCCATGTTTGGGGTCCGGCACGAGCAGTACTTC.